This T cell receptor (beta chain) came from a study of cytomegalovirus exposure and HLA in healthy donors. Study details: Falling in the Caucasian-associated ancestry cluster were 81% of about 400 genotyped donors.

On this clone itself: Its matching antigen is unknown.

The PCR made use of 60 Vbeta and 13 Jbeta primers. Assay: immunoSEQ multiplex PCR; the TCRdb copy retains only in-frame clones and omits some. The table records 130,000 or so clones, around 75% of them present only once. Donors were nominally healthy when sampled, though unrecorded immune exposures were likely. Study-level results: Per published reports, the classifier diagnosed cytomegalovirus status with high specificity and sensitivity.

V gave up 5 bases and J gave up 2 bases, with 14 bases separating them. The V gene's germline CDR1 is SEHNR and CDR2 FQNEAQ (reference sequence). The CDR3 is 15 residues long. Sequences were obtained from PBMCs. This chain uses TRBV7-9 with TRBJ2-3, with TRBD2 as a possible D gene (5 bases). The origin of this receptor is a man aged 40-49 years in good health and CMV-seronegative. CDR3 amino acids: CASSPRSGFTDTQYF. For the CDR3, the DNA is TGTGCCAGCAGCCCCCGCAGCGGTTTCACAGATACGCAGTATTTT.